This T cell receptor beta chain is from a study of blood T cell repertoires in COVID-19. Study overall: Acute-phase and convalescent COVID-19 samples originated in the United States, Italy and Spain.

The repertoire was sequenced with immunoSEQ multiplex PCR; TCRdb's copy has only in-frame clones and lacks some. The data contain 130,000 to 150,000 clones, around 85% of them seen just once; the ten biggest clones take up 6.2%. The V gene's germline CDR1 is SNHLY and CDR2 FYNNEI. V shed 4 bases and J 7 bases; nucleotides not matched to a gene: 4. There are 15 residues in the CDR3. The genes are TRBV2 and TRBJ2-1; TRBD2 matches at 13 bases. Sequenced material: PBMCs or T cells enriched from blood (not recorded which). This TCR was recovered from a woman in her forties who had recovered from COVID-19. This CDR3 is CASSGRLAGGNEQFF. The CDR3 DNA sequence: TGTGCCAGCAGTGGTCGACTAGCGGGGGGAAATGAGCAGTTCTTC.